The 4 T cell receptor beta chains in this list originate from one sample, sequenced in a study of Graves' ophthalmopathy and Graves' hyperthyroidism. The authors amplified TCR beta CDR3 regions, and they did so from RNA transcripts for repertoire sequencing. First-round RT-PCR with HTBI primers preceded a second-round multiplex PCR. TCRdb reanalysed the multiplex PCR reads using MiXCR and keeps one entry per CDR3 protein. The sample holds 620,000 or so distinct CDR3 sequences, about a fifth seen once. Sequenced sample: peripheral blood. These receptors came from a woman aged 18-29 years with stable Graves' hyperthyroidism. Some clones in this sample may be carry-over from other donors' samples.

This clonotype occurred many times. This chain links TRBV11-2 with TRBJ2-7; 8 nucleotides agree with TRBD1. Looked up from germline, CDR1 is SGHAT and CDR2 is FQNNGV. The CDR3 spans 17 residues. Losses at the gene ends were 5 bases for V and 5 bases for J; bases not matched to a gene: 17. This CDR3 reads CASSPGILAGTGHEQYF. CDR3 coding DNA: TGTGCCAGCAGCCCAGGGATATTGGCGGGGACAGGACACGAGCAGTACTTC.

This clonotype was seen ten or more times. This chain uses TRBV7-2 with TRBJ2-7; D possibly matches TRBD1 or TRBD2 (6 bases each). V lost 5 bases to trimming and J lost 6 bases, with 14 bases between them. The germline V gene has CDR1 SGHTA and CDR2 FQGNSA. The length of the CDR3 is 13 residues. The chain's CDR3 is CASSRGGGPEQYF. CDR3 in DNA: TGTGCCAGCAGCCGCGGAGGGGGACCCGAGCAGTACTTC.

CDR3 region: CASRTNQGIVRETQYF. For the CDR3, the DNA is TGTGCCAGCAGGACTAACCAGGGGATCGTTAGAGAGACCCAGTACTTC. V is TRBV28 and J is TRBJ2-5; TRBD1 might be the D (6 bases). The CDR3 runs 16 residues. The germline gives CDR1 MDHEN, CDR2 SYDVKM. The V end lost 6 bases, the J end lost 4 bases, and 21 bases lay between the germline ends.

There are many counts of this clonotype. The rearrangement links TRBV7-9 to TRBJ2-7; TRBD1 agrees at 7 bases. The CDR3 has 12 residues. Germline V CDR1 and CDR2: SEHNR, FQNEAQ (reference sequence). Germline trimming cut 2 bases from V and 9 bases from J; bases unmatched to any gene: 4. The DNA of the CDR3 is TGTGCCAGCAGCTTAACAGGGGATGGGCAGTACTTC. The encoded protein is CASSLTGDGQYF.